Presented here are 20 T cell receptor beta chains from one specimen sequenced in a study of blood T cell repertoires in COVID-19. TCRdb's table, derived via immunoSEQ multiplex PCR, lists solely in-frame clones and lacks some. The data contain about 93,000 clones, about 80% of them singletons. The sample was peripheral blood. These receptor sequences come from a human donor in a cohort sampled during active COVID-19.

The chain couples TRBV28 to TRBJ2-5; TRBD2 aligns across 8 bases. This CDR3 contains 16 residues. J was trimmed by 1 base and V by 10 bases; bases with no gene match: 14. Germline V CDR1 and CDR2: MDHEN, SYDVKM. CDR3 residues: CATLRVGGGSQETQYF. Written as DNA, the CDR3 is TGTGCCACCCTAAGGGTCGGCGGGGGGTCCCAAGAGACCCAGTACTTC. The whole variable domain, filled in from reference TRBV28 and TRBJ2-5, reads DVKVTQSSRYLVKRTGEKVFLECVQDMDHENMFWYRQDPGLGLRLIYFSYDVKMKEKGDIPEGYSVSREKKERFSLILESASTNQTSMYLCATLRVGGGSQETQYFGPGTRLLVL.

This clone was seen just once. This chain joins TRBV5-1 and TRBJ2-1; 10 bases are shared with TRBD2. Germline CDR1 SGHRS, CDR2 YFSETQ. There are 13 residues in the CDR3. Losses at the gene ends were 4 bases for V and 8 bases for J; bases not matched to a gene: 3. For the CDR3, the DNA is TGCGCCAGCAGCGAGACTAGCGGGCATGAGCAGTTCTTC. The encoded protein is CASSETSGHEQFF.

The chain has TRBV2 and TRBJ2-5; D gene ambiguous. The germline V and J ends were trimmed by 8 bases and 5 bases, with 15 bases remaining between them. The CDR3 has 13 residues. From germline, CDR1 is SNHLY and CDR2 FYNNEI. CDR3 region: CASQFGLLETQYF. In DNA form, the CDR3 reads TGTGCCAGCCAATTTGGGCTACTGGAGACCCAGTACTTC.

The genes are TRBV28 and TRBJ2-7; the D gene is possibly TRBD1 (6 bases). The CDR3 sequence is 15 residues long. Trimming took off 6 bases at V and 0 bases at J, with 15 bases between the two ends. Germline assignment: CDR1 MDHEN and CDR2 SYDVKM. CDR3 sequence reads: CASSLPRDNSYEQYF. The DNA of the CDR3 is TGTGCCAGCAGCTTACCTAGGGACAACTCCTACGAGCAGTACTTC.

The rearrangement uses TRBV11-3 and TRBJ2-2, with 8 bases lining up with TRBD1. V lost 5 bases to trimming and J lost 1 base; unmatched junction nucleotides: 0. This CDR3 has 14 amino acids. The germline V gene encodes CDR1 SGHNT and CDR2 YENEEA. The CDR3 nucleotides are TGTGCCAGCAGCGGGACAGGGAACACCGGGGAGCTGTTTTTT. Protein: CASSGTGNTGELFF.

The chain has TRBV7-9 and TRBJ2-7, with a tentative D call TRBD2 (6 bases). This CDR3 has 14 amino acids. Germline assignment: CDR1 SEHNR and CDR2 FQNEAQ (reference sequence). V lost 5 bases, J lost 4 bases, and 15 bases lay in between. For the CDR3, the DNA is TGTGCCAGCAGCGAATTCGGGGGTATATACGAGCAGTACTTC. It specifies CASSEFGGIYEQYF.

The CDR3 DNA reads as TGTGCCAGCAGTCTGGACAGGGATCAGCCCCAGCATTTT. This codes for CASSLDRDQPQHF. This chain links TRBV2 with TRBJ1-5; 8 positions agree with TRBD1. Looked up from germline, CDR1 is SNHLY and CDR2 is FYNNEI. Trimming removed 5 bases from V and 5 bases from J; junction bases left unmatched: 2. The CDR3 consists of 13 residues.

CDR3 in amino acids: CASSLGGVLNQPQHF. The CDR3, as DNA: TGTGCCAGCAGTTTAGGAGGGGTCCTCAATCAGCCCCAGCATTTT. The rearrangement joins TRBV28 to TRBJ1-5, with D perhaps TRBD1 (5 bases). This CDR3 region has 15 residues. V dropped 2 bases and J dropped 3 bases, with 11 bases sitting between them. CDR1 and CDR2 from the germline V gene are MDHEN and SYDVKM.

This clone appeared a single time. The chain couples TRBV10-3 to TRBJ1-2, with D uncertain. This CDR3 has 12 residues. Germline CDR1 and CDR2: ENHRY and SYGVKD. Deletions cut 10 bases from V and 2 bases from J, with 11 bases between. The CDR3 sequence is CATSEQNYGYTF. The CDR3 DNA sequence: TGTGCCACCTCGGAACAGAACTATGGCTACACCTTC.

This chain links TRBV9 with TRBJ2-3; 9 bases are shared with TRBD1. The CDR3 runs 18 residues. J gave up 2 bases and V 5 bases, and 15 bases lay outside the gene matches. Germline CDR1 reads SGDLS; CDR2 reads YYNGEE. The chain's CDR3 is CASSPGTGYERSTDTQYF. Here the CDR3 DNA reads TGTGCCAGCAGTCCCGGGACAGGGTATGAGAGGTCCACAGATACGCAGTATTTT.

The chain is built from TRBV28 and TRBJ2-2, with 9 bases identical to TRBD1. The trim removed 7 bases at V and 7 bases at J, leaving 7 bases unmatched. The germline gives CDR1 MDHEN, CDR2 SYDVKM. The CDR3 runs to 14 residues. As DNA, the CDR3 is TGTGCCAGCACCCTACAGGGGGCGGGCGGGGAGCTGTTTTTT. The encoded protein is CASTLQGAGGELFF.

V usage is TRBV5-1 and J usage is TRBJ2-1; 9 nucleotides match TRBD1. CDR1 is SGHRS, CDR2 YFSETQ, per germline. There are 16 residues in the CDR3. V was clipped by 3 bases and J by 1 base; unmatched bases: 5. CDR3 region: CASSWGDRDSYNEQFF. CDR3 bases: TGCGCCAGCAGCTGGGGGGACAGGGATTCCTACAATGAGCAGTTCTTC.

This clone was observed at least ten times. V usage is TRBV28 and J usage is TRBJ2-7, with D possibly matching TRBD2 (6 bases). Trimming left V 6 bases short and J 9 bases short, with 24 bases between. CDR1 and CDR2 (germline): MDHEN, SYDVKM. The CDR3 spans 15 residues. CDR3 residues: CASSSPAGQDGRQYF. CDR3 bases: TGTGCCAGCAGCTCCCCGGCAGGTCAAGACGGGAGGCAGTACTTC. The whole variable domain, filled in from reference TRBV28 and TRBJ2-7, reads DVKVTQSSRYLVKRTGEKVFLECVQDMDHENMFWYRQDPGLGLRLIYFSYDVKMKEKGDIPEGYSVSREKKERFSLILESASTNQTSMYLCASSSPAGQDGRQYFGPGTRLTVT.

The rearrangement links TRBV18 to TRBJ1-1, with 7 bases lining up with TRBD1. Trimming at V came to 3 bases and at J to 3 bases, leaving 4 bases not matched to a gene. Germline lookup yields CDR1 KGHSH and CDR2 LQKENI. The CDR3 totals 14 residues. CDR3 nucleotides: TGTGCCAGCTCACCCCAGGGGGGCCACACTGAAGCTTTCTTT. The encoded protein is CASSPQGGHTEAFF.

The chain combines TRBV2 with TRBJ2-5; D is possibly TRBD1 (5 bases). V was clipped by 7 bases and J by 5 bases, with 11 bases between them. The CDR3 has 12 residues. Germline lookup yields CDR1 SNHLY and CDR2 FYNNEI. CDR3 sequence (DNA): TGTGCCAGCACTAGGGGTAGTGAGACCCAGTACTTC. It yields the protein CASTRGSETQYF. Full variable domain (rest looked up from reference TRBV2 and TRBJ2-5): EPEVTQTPSHQVTQMGQEVILRCVPISNHLYFYWYRQILGQKVEFLVSFYNNEISEKSEIFDDQFSVERPDGSNFTLKIRSTKLEDSAMYFCASTRGSETQYFGPGTRLLVL.

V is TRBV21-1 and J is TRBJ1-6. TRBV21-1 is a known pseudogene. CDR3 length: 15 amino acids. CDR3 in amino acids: CASSNRGGGNSPLHF. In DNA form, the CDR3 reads TGTGCCAGCAGCAATAGGGGCGGGGGGAATTCACCCCTCCACTTT.

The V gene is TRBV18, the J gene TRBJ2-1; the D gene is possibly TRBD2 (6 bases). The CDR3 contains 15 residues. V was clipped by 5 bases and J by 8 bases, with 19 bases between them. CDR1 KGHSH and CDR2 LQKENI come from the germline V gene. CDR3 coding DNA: TGTGCCAGCTCAAAGGGCGGGACCTCCGGCGATGAGCAGTTCTTC. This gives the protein CASSKGGTSGDEQFF.

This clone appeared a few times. The CDR3 bases are TGTGCCAGCAGCACACTTGGGGGGGGCACTGAAGCTTTCTTT. It encodes CASSTLGGGTEAFF. This sequence joins TRBV2 and TRBJ1-1; weak D call: TRBD1 (5 bases). V lost 6 bases, J lost 4 bases, and 15 bases lay in between. The CDR3 length is 14 residues. Looked up from germline, CDR1 is SNHLY and CDR2 is FYNNEI.

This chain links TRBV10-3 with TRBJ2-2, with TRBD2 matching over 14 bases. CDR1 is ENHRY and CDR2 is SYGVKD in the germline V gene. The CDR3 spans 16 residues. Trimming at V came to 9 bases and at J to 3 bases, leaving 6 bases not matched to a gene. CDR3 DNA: TGTGCCATTTCGACTAGCGGGGGGGATGACACCGGGGAGCTGTTTTTT. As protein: CAISTSGGDDTGELFF.

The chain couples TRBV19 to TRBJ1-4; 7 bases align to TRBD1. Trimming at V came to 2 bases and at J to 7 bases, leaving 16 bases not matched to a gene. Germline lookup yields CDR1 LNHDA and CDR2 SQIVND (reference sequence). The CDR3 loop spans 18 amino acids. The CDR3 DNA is TGTGCCAGTAGTATACCCCGACAGGGCGGTGGAAAAGGTGAAAAACTGTTTTTT. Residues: CASSIPRQGGGKGEKLFF.